A selection of T cell receptor beta chains follows, all from one sample in a study of T cell clones after liver transplantation. Profiling relied on immunoSEQ multiplex PCR, and the TCRdb table lists in-frame clones only, not all of them. The table lists under 55,000 clones, 70% to 90% of them singletons. Sample: CD4+ T cells from blood, taken 24 months after liver transplant. The origin of the receptors is a human patient who received a liver transplant. A subset of T cells may come from the graft donor. Both conserved end residues are part of each CDR3. The order of the fields is clone size, D gene, J gene, V gene, CDR3 DNA, CDR3 protein. D genes are given only for firm matches. Part of the rows lack a size; the others show once, few, many or a class for expanded clones.

clone_size: -; d_call: -; j_call: TRBJ1-6; v_call: TRBV27; cdr3_nt: TGTGCCACCCACCTCGGGGCAGATAATTCACCCCTCCACTTT; cdr3_aa: CATHLGADNSPLHF
clone_size: -; d_call: TRBD1; j_call: TRBJ2-7; v_call: TRBV27; cdr3_nt: TGTGCCAGCAGTACTCTAACGTGGGGACAGGCTTCCTACGAGCAGTACTTC; cdr3_aa: CASSTLTWGQASYEQYF
clone_size: -; d_call: -; j_call: TRBJ2-1; v_call: TRBV7-7; cdr3_nt: TGTGCCAGCAGCTTCTCTCGGGGGGCGCACAATGAGCAGTTCTTC; cdr3_aa: CASSFSRGAHNEQFF
clone_size: -; d_call: -; j_call: TRBJ2-6; v_call: TRBV19; cdr3_nt: TGTGCCAGTAGCCGAGCCGGACCGGCCCCGGGCTCTGGGGCCAACGTCCTGACTTTC; cdr3_aa: CASSRAGPAPGSGANVLTF
clone_size: -; d_call: -; j_call: TRBJ2-3; v_call: TRBV7-3; cdr3_nt: TGTGCCAGCAGCCCCGACTTCACAGATACGCAGTATTTT; cdr3_aa: CASSPDFTDTQYF
clone_size: -; d_call: -; j_call: TRBJ2-1; v_call: TRBV7-8; cdr3_nt: TGTGCCAGCAGCTTATCCCTACGGGGTGAGCAGTTCTTC; cdr3_aa: CASSLSLRGEQFF
clone_size: -; d_call: TRBD1; j_call: TRBJ2-2; v_call: TRBV5-6; cdr3_nt: TGTGCCAGCACCGGGAACAGGGGAAGGTACACCGGGGAGCTGTTTTTT; cdr3_aa: CASTGNRGRYTGELFF
clone_size: -; d_call: -; j_call: TRBJ2-2; v_call: TRBV2; cdr3_nt: TGTGCCAGCAAAATTGGGAACACCGGGGAGCTGTTTTTT; cdr3_aa: CASKIGNTGELFF
clone_size: -; d_call: TRBD1; j_call: TRBJ1-4; v_call: TRBV6-1; cdr3_nt: TGTGCCAGCAGTATCTTAACAGGGGGCAATGAAAAACTGTTTTTT; cdr3_aa: CASSILTGGNEKLFF
clone_size: -; d_call: -; j_call: TRBJ2-7; v_call: TRBV7-2; cdr3_nt: TGTGCCAGCAGCTTAGGGACCTACGAGCAGTACTTC; cdr3_aa: CASSLGTYEQYF
clone_size: few; d_call: TRBD1; j_call: TRBJ2-2; v_call: TRBV10-1; cdr3_nt: TGCGCCAGCAGTGATGTTGGGGACAGGGGCAACGGGGAGCTGTTTTTT; cdr3_aa: CASSDVGDRGNGELFF
clone_size: -; d_call: -; j_call: TRBJ2-7; v_call: TRBV5-1; cdr3_nt: TGCGCCAGCAGCTCCCTAGTTCGAGACGAGCAGTACTTC; cdr3_aa: CASSSLVRDEQYF
clone_size: -; d_call: -; j_call: TRBJ1-1; v_call: TRBV19; cdr3_nt: TGTGCCAGTAGTAAGTTTGGACAGTCGACTGAAGCTTTCTTT; cdr3_aa: CASSKFGQSTEAFF
clone_size: few; d_call: TRBD1; j_call: TRBJ1-4; v_call: TRBV18; cdr3_nt: TGTGCCAGCTCATCCGGACAGGGATCAACTAATGAAAAACTGTTTTTT; cdr3_aa: CASSSGQGSTNEKLFF
clone_size: once; d_call: TRBD2; j_call: TRBJ2-7; v_call: TRBV13; cdr3_nt: TGTGCCAGCAGCACCCAGCGGGGAAATCCCTACGAGCAGTACTTC; cdr3_aa: CASSTQRGNPYEQYF
clone_size: -; d_call: TRBD2; j_call: TRBJ2-5; v_call: TRBV5-8; cdr3_nt: TGTGCCAGCAGCTTGACCGGGACTAGCGGGAGAACCCAAGAGACCCAGTACTTC; cdr3_aa: CASSLTGTSGRTQETQYF
clone_size: -; d_call: TRBD1; j_call: TRBJ1-2; v_call: TRBV5-1; cdr3_nt: TGCGCCAGCAGCTCGACAGGGAGGAACTATGGCTACACCTTC; cdr3_aa: CASSSTGRNYGYTF
clone_size: -; d_call: -; j_call: TRBJ2-7; v_call: TRBV5-1; cdr3_nt: TGCGCCAGCAGCTTGACGGGGACGAGCTCCTACGAGCAGTACTTC; cdr3_aa: CASSLTGTSSYEQYF
clone_size: -; d_call: TRBD2; j_call: TRBJ2-7; v_call: TRBV7-9; cdr3_nt: TGTGCCAGCAGCTTACGGACTAGCGGTTCTCCTTCGGAGCAGTACTTC; cdr3_aa: CASSLRTSGSPSEQYF
clone_size: -; d_call: -; j_call: TRBJ1-5; v_call: TRBV28; cdr3_nt: TGTGCCTTGGGGGGGGCCGAGCCCCAGCATTTT; cdr3_aa: CALGGAEPQHF
clone_size: -; d_call: -; j_call: TRBJ1-4; v_call: TRBV30; cdr3_nt: TGTGCCTGGAGTGCCCAGATGGGGACCAATGAAAAACTGTTTTTT; cdr3_aa: CAWSAQMGTNEKLFF
clone_size: few; d_call: -; j_call: TRBJ1-1; v_call: TRBV19; cdr3_nt: TGTGCCAGTAATATACGGTGGAACACTGAAGCTTTCTTT; cdr3_aa: CASNIRWNTEAFF
clone_size: -; d_call: TRBD2; j_call: TRBJ2-5; v_call: TRBV5-1; cdr3_nt: TGCGCCAGCAGCTCGGGACTAGCGGGGGGTCGCGAGGGGACCCAGTACTTC; cdr3_aa: CASSSGLAGGREGTQYF
clone_size: -; d_call: TRBD2; j_call: TRBJ2-7; v_call: TRBV7-2; cdr3_nt: TGTGCCAGCAGCTCCCTTGCGGGAGGGGGCACCGAGCAGTACTTC; cdr3_aa: CASSSLAGGGTEQYF
clone_size: once; d_call: -; j_call: TRBJ1-3; v_call: TRBV11-2; cdr3_nt: TGTGCCAGCAGCTCGGGACTGATCTCTGGAAACACCATATATTTT; cdr3_aa: CASSSGLISGNTIYF
clone_size: -; d_call: TRBD1; j_call: TRBJ2-7; v_call: TRBV29-1; cdr3_nt: TGCAGCGTACGGACAGGGACCTACGAGCAGTACTTC; cdr3_aa: CSVRTGTYEQYF
clone_size: -; d_call: TRBD1; j_call: TRBJ2-7; v_call: TRBV6-1; cdr3_nt: TGTGCCAGCGGGACAGGTTTTAGCTCCTACGAGCAGTACTTC; cdr3_aa: CASGTGFSSYEQYF
clone_size: once; d_call: -; j_call: TRBJ2-2; v_call: TRBV10-3; cdr3_nt: TGTGCCATCAGTGATATCCCGACCGGGGAGCTGTTTTTT; cdr3_aa: CAISDIPTGELFF
clone_size: -; d_call: TRBD1; j_call: TRBJ2-2; v_call: TRBV2; cdr3_nt: TGTGCCAGCAGAACCGGGACAGCGAACACCGGGGAGCTGTTTTTT; cdr3_aa: CASRTGTANTGELFF
clone_size: -; d_call: -; j_call: TRBJ1-1; v_call: TRBV27; cdr3_nt: TGTGCCAGCAGCCTCGCTAGGGCCCAGAAGGCTTTCTTT; cdr3_aa: CASSLARAQKAFF
clone_size: -; d_call: TRBD2; j_call: TRBJ2-3; v_call: TRBV19; cdr3_nt: TGTGCCAGTAGTGGGCTAGCGGGGAACACAGATACGCAGTATTTT; cdr3_aa: CASSGLAGNTDTQYF
clone_size: -; d_call: TRBD1; j_call: TRBJ2-2; v_call: TRBV5-8; cdr3_nt: TGTGCCAGCAGTTCATACAGGGGGGTGAACACCGGGGAGCTGTTTTTT; cdr3_aa: CASSSYRGVNTGELFF
clone_size: -; d_call: -; j_call: TRBJ1-5; v_call: TRBV19; cdr3_nt: TGTGCCAGTAGGGACTTTCCAATTAATAGCAATCAGCCCCAGCATTTT; cdr3_aa: CASRDFPINSNQPQHF
clone_size: -; d_call: -; j_call: TRBJ2-7; v_call: TRBV7-7; cdr3_nt: TGTGCCAGCAGCCCAAGGGTAGGAGCCGAGCAGTACTTC; cdr3_aa: CASSPRVGAEQYF
clone_size: -; d_call: -; j_call: TRBJ2-2; v_call: TRBV19; cdr3_nt: TGTGCCAGTAGTTGGCAGGGTAACACCGGGGAGCTGTTTTTT; cdr3_aa: CASSWQGNTGELFF
clone_size: -; d_call: -; j_call: TRBJ2-5; v_call: TRBV19; cdr3_nt: TGTGCCAGTAGTAAACGAAGGGAGACCCAGTACTTC; cdr3_aa: CASSKRRETQYF
clone_size: -; d_call: -; j_call: TRBJ1-5; v_call: TRBV10-3; cdr3_nt: TGTGCCATCAGTGGTTACAACAATCAGCCCCAGCATTTT; cdr3_aa: CAISGYNNQPQHF
clone_size: once; d_call: -; j_call: TRBJ2-1; v_call: TRBV9; cdr3_nt: TGTGCCAGCAGCGAGCTAGCCCCAAGCACCAACAATGAGCAGTTCTTC; cdr3_aa: CASSELAPSTNNEQFF
clone_size: -; d_call: -; j_call: TRBJ1-2; v_call: TRBV7-9; cdr3_nt: TGTGCCAGCAGCTTAGAGGGGGGGAACTATGGCTACACCTTC; cdr3_aa: CASSLEGGNYGYTF
clone_size: -; d_call: -; j_call: TRBJ1-1; v_call: TRBV7-8; cdr3_nt: TGTGCCAGCAGCTTAGGTCCCAGGGGCACTGAAGCTTTCTTT; cdr3_aa: CASSLGPRGTEAFF
clone_size: -; d_call: TRBD2; j_call: TRBJ2-7; v_call: TRBV2; cdr3_nt: TGTGCCAGCACTCTGACTAGCGGGACCTACGAGCAGTACTTC; cdr3_aa: CASTLTSGTYEQYF
clone_size: -; d_call: -; j_call: TRBJ2-7; v_call: TRBV7-8; cdr3_nt: TGTGCCAGCAGCTTAGTAGGTCTATACGAGCAGTACTTC; cdr3_aa: CASSLVGLYEQYF
clone_size: -; d_call: -; j_call: TRBJ1-2; v_call: TRBV4-2; cdr3_nt: TGTGCCAGCAGCCAAGGGGTCGACTCTGGCTACACCTTC; cdr3_aa: CASSQGVDSGYTF